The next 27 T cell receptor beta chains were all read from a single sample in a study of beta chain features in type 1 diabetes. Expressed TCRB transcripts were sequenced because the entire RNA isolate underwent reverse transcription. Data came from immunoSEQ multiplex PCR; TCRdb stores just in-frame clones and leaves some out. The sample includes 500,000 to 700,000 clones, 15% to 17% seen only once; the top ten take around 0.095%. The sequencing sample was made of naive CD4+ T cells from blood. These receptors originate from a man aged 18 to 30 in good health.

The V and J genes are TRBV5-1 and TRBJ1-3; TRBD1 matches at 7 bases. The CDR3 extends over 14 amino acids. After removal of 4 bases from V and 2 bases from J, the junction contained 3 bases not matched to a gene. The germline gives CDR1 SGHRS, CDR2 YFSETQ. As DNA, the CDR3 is TGCGCCAGCAGCGCCGACAGGGCTGGAAACACCATATATTTT. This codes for CASSADRAGNTIYF.

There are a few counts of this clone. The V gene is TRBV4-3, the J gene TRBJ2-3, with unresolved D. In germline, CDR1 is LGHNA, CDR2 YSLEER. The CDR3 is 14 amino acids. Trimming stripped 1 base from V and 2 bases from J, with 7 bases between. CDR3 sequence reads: CASSQVMATDTQYF. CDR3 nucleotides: TGCGCCAGCAGCCAAGTAATGGCCACAGATACGCAGTATTTT.

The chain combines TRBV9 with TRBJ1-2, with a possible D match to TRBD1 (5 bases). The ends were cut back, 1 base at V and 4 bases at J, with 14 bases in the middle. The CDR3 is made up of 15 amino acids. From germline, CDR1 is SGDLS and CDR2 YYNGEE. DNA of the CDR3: TGTGCCAGCAGCGTAAGCCCCGACAGCTCCTATGGCTACACCTTC. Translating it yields CASSVSPDSSYGYTF.

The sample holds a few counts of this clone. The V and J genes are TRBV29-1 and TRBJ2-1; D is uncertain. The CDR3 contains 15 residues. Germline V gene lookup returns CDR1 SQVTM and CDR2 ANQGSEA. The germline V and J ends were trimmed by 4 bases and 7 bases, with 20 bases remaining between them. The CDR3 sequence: CSVVKGSMLGNEQFF. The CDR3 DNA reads TGCAGCGTTGTGAAAGGGTCAATGCTCGGTAATGAGCAGTTCTTC.

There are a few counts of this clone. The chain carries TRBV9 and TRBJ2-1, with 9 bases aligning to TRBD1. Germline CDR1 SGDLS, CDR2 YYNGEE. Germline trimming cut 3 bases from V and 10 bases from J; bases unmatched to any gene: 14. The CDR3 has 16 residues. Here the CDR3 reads CASSALRDRAGREQFF. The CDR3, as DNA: TGTGCCAGCAGCGCACTCCGGGACAGGGCCGGCAGGGAGCAGTTCTTC.

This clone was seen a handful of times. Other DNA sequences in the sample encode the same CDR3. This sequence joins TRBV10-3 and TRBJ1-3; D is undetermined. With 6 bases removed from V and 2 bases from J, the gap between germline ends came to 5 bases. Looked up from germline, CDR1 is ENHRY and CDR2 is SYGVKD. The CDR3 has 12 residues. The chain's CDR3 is CAISGAGNTIYF. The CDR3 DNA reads TGTGCCATCAGCGGAGCTGGAAACACCATATATTTT.

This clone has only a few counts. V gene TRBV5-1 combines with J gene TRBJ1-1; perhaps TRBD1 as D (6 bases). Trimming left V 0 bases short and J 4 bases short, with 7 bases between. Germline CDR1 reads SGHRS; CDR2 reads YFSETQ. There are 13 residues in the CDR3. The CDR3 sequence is CASSLATGTEAFF. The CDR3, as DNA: TGCGCCAGCAGCTTGGCGACAGGCACTGAAGCTTTCTTT.

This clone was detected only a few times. The CDR3 spells CASSQDRQATTDTQYF. The DNA for the CDR3 is TGCGCCAGCAGCCAAGATAGACAGGCTACCACAGATACGCAGTATTTT. The chain employs TRBV4-3 and TRBJ2-3; maybe TRBD1 (6 bases). Germline assignment: CDR1 LGHNA and CDR2 YSLEER. The CDR3 is 16 amino acids. The V and J ends lost 0 bases and 2 bases respectively, with 12 bases between them.

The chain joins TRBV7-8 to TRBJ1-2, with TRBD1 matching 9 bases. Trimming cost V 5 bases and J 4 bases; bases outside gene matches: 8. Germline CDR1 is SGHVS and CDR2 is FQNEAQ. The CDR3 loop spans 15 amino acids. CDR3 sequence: CASSRTGANLYGYTF. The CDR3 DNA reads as TGTGCCAGCAGCCGGACAGGGGCGAACCTCTATGGCTACACCTTC.

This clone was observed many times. The CDR3 protein is CASSGQALQYF. The CDR3 nucleotides are TGTGCCAGCAGCGGACAGGCCTTACAGTACTTC. This chain uses TRBV28 with TRBJ2-7, with 7 bases lining up with TRBD1. This CDR3 has 11 amino acids. J gave up 10 bases and V 6 bases, and 6 bases lay outside the gene matches. Germline loops: CDR1 MDHEN, CDR2 SYDVKM.

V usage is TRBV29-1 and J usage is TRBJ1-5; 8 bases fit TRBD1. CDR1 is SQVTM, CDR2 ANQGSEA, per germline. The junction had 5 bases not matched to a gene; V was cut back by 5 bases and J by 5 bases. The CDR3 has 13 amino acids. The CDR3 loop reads CSVRTGFDQPQHF. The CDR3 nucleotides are TGCAGCGTTCGGACAGGGTTCGATCAGCCCCAGCATTTT. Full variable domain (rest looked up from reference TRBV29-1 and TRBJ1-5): SAVISQKPSRDICQRGTSLTIQCQVDSQVTMMFWYRQQPGQSLTLIATANQGSEATYESGFVIDKFPISRPNLTFSTLTVSNMSPEDSSIYLCSVRTGFDQPQHFGDGTRLSIL.

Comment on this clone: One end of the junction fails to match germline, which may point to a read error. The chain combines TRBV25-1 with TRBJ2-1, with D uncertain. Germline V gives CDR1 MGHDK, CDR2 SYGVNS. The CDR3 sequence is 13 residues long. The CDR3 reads CACSESLNNEQFF. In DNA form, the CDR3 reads TGTGCCTGCAGTGAAAGCTTGAACAATGAGCAGTTCTTC.

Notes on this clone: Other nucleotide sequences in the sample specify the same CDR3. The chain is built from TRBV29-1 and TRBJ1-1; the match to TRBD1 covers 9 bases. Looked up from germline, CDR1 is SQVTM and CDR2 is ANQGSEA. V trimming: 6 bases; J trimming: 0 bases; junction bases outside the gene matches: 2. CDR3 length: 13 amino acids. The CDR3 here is CSVGTGMNTEAFF. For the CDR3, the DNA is TGCAGCGTCGGGACAGGGATGAACACTGAAGCTTTCTTT.

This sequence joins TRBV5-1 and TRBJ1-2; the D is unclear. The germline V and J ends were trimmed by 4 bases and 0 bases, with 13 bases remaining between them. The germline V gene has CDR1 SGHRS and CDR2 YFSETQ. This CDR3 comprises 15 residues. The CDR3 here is CASSPGITANYGYTF. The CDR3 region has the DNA TGCGCCAGCAGCCCGGGGATCACCGCTAACTATGGCTACACCTTC.

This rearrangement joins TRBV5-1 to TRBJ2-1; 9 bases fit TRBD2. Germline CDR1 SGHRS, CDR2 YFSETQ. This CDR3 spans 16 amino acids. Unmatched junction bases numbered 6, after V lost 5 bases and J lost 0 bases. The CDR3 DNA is TGCGCCAGCAGACGTAGCGGGAGACGCTCCTACAATGAGCAGTTCTTC. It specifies CASRRSGRRSYNEQFF.

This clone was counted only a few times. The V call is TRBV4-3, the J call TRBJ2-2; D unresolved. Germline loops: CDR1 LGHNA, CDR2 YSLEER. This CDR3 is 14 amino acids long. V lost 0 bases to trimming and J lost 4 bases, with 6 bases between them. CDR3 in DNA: TGCGCCAGCAGCCAAGATTCGGCCACCGGGGAGCTGTTTTTT. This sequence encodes CASSQDSATGELFF.

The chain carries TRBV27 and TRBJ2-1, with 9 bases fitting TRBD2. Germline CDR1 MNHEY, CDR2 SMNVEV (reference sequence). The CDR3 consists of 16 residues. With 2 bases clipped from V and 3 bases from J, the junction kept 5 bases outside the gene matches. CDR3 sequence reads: CASSLGRAGGYNEQFF. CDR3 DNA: TGTGCCAGCAGTTTAGGCCGAGCGGGGGGCTACAATGAGCAGTTCTTC.

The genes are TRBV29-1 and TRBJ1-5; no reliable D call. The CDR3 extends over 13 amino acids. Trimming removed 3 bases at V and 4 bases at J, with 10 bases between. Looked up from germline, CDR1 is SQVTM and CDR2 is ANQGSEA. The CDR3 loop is CSVDVGGNQPQHF. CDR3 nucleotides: TGCAGCGTTGATGTGGGCGGGAATCAGCCCCAGCATTTT. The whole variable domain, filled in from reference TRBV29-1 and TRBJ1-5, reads SAVISQKPSRDICQRGTSLTIQCQVDSQVTMMFWYRQQPGQSLTLIATANQGSEATYESGFVIDKFPISRPNLTFSTLTVSNMSPEDSSIYLCSVDVGGNQPQHFGDGTRLSIL.

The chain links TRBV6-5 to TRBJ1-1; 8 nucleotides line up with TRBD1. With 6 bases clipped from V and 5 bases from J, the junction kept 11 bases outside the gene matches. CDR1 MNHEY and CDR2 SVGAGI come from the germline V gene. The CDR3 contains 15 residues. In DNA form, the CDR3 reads TGTGCCAGCAGACCCACCATCCAGGGGGCTACTGAAGCTTTCTTT. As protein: CASRPTIQGATEAFF.

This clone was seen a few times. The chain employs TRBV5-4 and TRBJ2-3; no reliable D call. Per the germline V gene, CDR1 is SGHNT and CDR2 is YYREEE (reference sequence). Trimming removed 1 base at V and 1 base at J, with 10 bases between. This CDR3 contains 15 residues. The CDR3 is CASSLSVAGTDTQYF. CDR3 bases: TGTGCCAGCAGCTTGAGCGTCGCAGGCACAGATACGCAGTATTTT.

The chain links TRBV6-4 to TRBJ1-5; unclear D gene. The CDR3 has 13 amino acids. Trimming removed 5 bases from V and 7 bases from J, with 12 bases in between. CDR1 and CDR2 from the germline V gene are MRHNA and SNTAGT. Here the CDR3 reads CASSPDRNQPQHF. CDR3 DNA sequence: TGTGCCAGCAGTCCCGACCGTAACCAGCCCCAGCATTTT.

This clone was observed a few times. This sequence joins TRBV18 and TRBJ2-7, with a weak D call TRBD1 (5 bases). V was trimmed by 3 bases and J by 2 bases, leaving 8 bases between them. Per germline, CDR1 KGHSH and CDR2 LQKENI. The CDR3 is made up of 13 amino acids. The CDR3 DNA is TGTGCCAGCTCACCTGACAGTACCTACGAGCAGTACTTC. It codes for CASSPDSTYEQYF.

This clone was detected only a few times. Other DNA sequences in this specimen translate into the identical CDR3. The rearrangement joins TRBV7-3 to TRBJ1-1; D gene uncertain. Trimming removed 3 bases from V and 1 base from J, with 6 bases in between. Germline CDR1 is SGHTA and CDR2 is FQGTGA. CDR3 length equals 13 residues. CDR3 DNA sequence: TGTGCCAGCAGCTTCGGACGGAACACTGAAGCTTTCTTT. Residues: CASSFGRNTEAFF. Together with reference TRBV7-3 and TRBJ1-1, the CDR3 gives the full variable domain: GAGVSQTPSNKVTEKGKYVELRCDPISGHTALYWYRQSLGQGPEFLIYFQGTGAADDSGLPNDRFFAVRPEGSVSTLKIQRTERGDSAVYLCASSFGRNTEAFFGQGTRLTVV.

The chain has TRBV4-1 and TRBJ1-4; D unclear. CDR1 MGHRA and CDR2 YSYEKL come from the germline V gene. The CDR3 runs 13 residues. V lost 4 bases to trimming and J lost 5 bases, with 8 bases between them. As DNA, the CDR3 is TGCGCCAGCAGCCTGAGCTCCAATGAAAAACTGTTTTTT. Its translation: CASSLSSNEKLFF.

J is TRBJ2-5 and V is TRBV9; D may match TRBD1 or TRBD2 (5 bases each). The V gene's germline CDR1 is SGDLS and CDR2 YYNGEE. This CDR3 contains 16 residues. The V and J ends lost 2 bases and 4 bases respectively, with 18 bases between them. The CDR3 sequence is CASSVGTGLGRETQYF. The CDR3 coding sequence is TGTGCCAGCAGCGTTGGGACGGGCCTGGGTCGAGAGACCCAGTACTTC.

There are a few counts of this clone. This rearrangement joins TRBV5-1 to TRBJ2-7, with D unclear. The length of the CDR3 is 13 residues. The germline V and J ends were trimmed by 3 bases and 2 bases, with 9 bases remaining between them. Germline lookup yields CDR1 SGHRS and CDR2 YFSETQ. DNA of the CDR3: TGCGCCAGCAGCTGGAAGGCTACCTACGAGCAGTACTTC. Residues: CASSWKATYEQYF.

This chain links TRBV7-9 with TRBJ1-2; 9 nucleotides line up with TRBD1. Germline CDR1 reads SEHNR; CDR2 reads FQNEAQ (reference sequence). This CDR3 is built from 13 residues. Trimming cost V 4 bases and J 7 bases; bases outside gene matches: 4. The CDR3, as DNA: TGTGCCAGCAGCTGGGGACAGGGAGGTGGCTACACCTTC. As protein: CASSWGQGGGYTF.